These 19 T cell receptor beta chains were all obtained from the same sample, sequenced in a study of blood T cell repertoires in COVID-19. Clones were sequenced by immunoSEQ multiplex PCR, and TCRdb holds only the in-frame ones, with some missing. This sample carries 200,000 to 250,000 clones, 82% of them seen once, and the ten largest clones take under 8.5%. Sequenced sample: peripheral blood. All receptors come from a woman older than 75 with COVID-19, enrolled during active disease.

V is TRBV28 and J is TRBJ2-5; TRBD2 agrees at 9 bases. The CDR3 runs to 18 residues. The trim removed 2 bases at V and 4 bases at J, leaving 14 bases unmatched. Germline CDR1 and CDR2: MDHEN and SYDVKM. The DNA of the CDR3 is TGTGCCAGCAGTTTAAGGCTAGCGGGACCTCCCGGCGCAGAGACCCAGTACTTC. Its protein is CASSLRLAGPPGAETQYF.

The chain employs TRBV30 and TRBJ1-3; the match to TRBD1 covers 9 bases. The V segment lost 4 bases and the J segment 8 bases; nucleotides outside the gene matches: 3. This CDR3 is 12 amino acids long. CDR1 and CDR2 (germline): GTSNPN, SVGIG (reference sequence). CDR3 sequence reads: CAWNRQGDTIYF. CDR3 bases: TGTGCCTGGAATCGACAGGGGGACACCATATATTTT.

V is TRBV7-2 and J is TRBJ2-2; a weak D match, TRBD1 (5 bases). Germline values: CDR1 SGHTA, CDR2 FQGNSA. The ends were cut back, 0 bases at V and 4 bases at J, with 9 bases in the middle. The CDR3 extends over 15 amino acids. The CDR3 bases are TGTGCCAGCAGCTTAGCTGGGGCGAGCACCGGGGAGCTGTTTTTT. Translation: CASSLAGASTGELFF.

The chain employs TRBV9 and TRBJ1-3; TRBD1 matches at 8 bases. CDR3 length: 15 amino acids. Germline CDR1 is SGDLS and CDR2 is YYNGEE. V lost 0 bases to trimming and J lost 4 bases; unmatched junction nucleotides: 3. This chain's CDR3 is CASSVGGTGGNTIYF. CDR3 nucleotides: TGTGCCAGCAGCGTAGGTGGGACAGGAGGAAACACCATATATTTT.

A few counts support this clone. V is TRBV14 and J is TRBJ2-1; 14 nucleotides line up with TRBD2. The V and J ends lost 3 bases and 7 bases, in that order; junction bases with no gene match: 8. The CDR3 totals 17 residues. The germline V gene encodes CDR1 SGHDN and CDR2 FVKESK. The CDR3 DNA is TGTGCCAGCAGCCAGGAAACGGGACTAGCGGGAGCTAATGAGCAGTTCTTC. This translates into CASSQETGLAGANEQFF.

The V gene is TRBV28, the J gene TRBJ1-2; 7 bases map to TRBD1. The ends lost 6 bases at V and 4 bases at J; junction bases unmatched: 8. The CDR3 spans 14 residues. Looked up from germline, CDR1 is MDHEN and CDR2 is SYDVKM. The CDR3 reads CASRPGTAIYGYTF. CDR3 nucleotides: TGTGCCAGCAGACCCGGGACAGCGATCTATGGCTACACCTTC.

The V and J genes are TRBV10-3 and TRBJ2-7; TRBD1 matches at 7 bases. The CDR3 covers 15 residues. The germline V gene has CDR1 ENHRY and CDR2 SYGVKD. V lost 9 bases, J lost 2 bases, and 13 bases stayed unmatched. The CDR3 DNA reads as TGTGCCATGACCGGGGCCGGGGACAGAGCCTACGAGCAGTACTTC. Encoded protein: CAMTGAGDRAYEQYF.

The chain combines TRBV6-5 with TRBJ1-1; 7 nucleotides agree with TRBD1. The CDR3 extends over 13 amino acids. J lost 6 bases, V lost 5 bases, and 6 bases had no gene match. Germline V gene lookup returns CDR1 MNHEY and CDR2 SVGAGI. CDR3 region: CASSPPQGAEAFF. Written as DNA, the CDR3 is TGTGCCAGCAGTCCCCCGCAGGGGGCTGAAGCTTTCTTT.

The chain recombines TRBV6-1 with TRBJ2-1; D perhaps matches TRBD1 (6 bases). This CDR3 contains 12 residues. In germline, CDR1 is MNHNS, CDR2 SASEGT. The V end lost 3 bases, the J end lost 8 bases, and 8 bases lay between the germline ends. CDR3 loop: CASSDQGHEQFF. Here the CDR3 DNA reads TGTGCCAGCAGTGATCAGGGGCATGAGCAGTTCTTC.

This clone turned up a few times. The V gene is TRBV7-9, the J gene TRBJ2-7; 12 bases match TRBD1. Germline lookup yields CDR1 SEHNR and CDR2 FQNEAQ (reference sequence). Trimming cost V 8 bases and J 3 bases; bases outside gene matches: 14. The CDR3 contains 17 residues. As DNA, the CDR3 is TGTGCCAGCGACGATCAACCGGGACAGGGGGCCTTCTACGAGCAGTACTTC. This sequence encodes CASDDQPGQGAFYEQYF.

Here the CDR3 DNA reads TGCGCCAGCAGCTTGGGAGCGGGGCCTAGCACAGATACGCAGTATTTT. Translating gives CASSLGAGPSTDTQYF. The chain joins TRBV5-1 to TRBJ2-3; 7 bases agree with TRBD2. Germline V gene lookup returns CDR1 SGHRS and CDR2 YFSETQ. Trimming at V came to 0 bases and at J to 0 bases, leaving 4 bases not matched to a gene. This CDR3 region has 16 residues.

This chain joins TRBV5-1 and TRBJ2-7; a weak D match, TRBD2 (5 bases). The CDR3 is 14 amino acids. Per the germline V gene, CDR1 is SGHRS and CDR2 is YFSETQ. V was clipped by 5 bases and J by 0 bases, with 12 bases between them. The CDR3 DNA sequence: TGCGCCAGCAGGGACTCTACCCACTCCTACGAGCAGTACTTC. The encoded protein is CASRDSTHSYEQYF.

This clone is a singleton in its sample. V and J are TRBV10-3 and TRBJ2-1; D might be TRBD2 (6 bases). This CDR3 region has 13 residues. V was trimmed by 6 bases and J by 10 bases, leaving 16 bases between them. The germline gives CDR1 ENHRY, CDR2 SYGVKD. The CDR3: CAIRGGRSGEQFF. Here the CDR3 DNA reads TGTGCCATCAGGGGGGGACGATCCGGGGAGCAGTTCTTC.

The V and J genes are TRBV18 and TRBJ2-7; maybe TRBD1 (5 bases). Germline assignment: CDR1 KGHSH and CDR2 LQKENI. CDR3 length equals 14 residues. V lost 3 bases and J 0 bases, leaving 9 bases between the germline ends. CDR3: CASSPQGSSYEQYF. The DNA of the CDR3 is TGTGCCAGCTCACCGCAGGGAAGCTCCTACGAGCAGTACTTC.

This chain connects TRBV24-1 to TRBJ2-3; 10 positions match TRBD1. Germline lookup yields CDR1 KGHDR and CDR2 SFDVKD. Germline trimming cut 0 bases from V and 3 bases from J; bases unmatched to any gene: 2. This CDR3 is 16 amino acids long. The CDR3 region is CATSDLPGQGTDTQYF. As DNA, the CDR3 is TGTGCCACCAGTGATTTGCCGGGACAGGGGACAGATACGCAGTATTTT.

V gene TRBV6-5 combines with J gene TRBJ1-1, with 7 bases that match TRBD1. V lost 1 base and J lost 7; bases outside the gene matches: 3. The germline gives CDR1 MNHEY, CDR2 SVGAGI. The CDR3 sequence is 13 residues long. This CDR3 reads CASSYYTGVEAFF. DNA of the CDR3: TGTGCCAGCAGTTACTATACAGGGGTTGAAGCTTTCTTT.

The V gene is TRBV30, the J gene TRBJ2-3; no clear D. V was trimmed by 3 bases and J by 0 bases, leaving 16 bases between them. CDR1 is GTSNPN and CDR2 is SVGIG in the germline V gene (reference sequence). The CDR3 covers 16 residues. In nucleotides, the CDR3 is TGTGCCTGGAGCCAAAATCGAGTCACTAGCACAGATACGCAGTATTTT. Its protein is CAWSQNRVTSTDTQYF.

The V and J genes are TRBV7-9 and TRBJ2-5; D perhaps matches TRBD2 (5 bases). The CDR3 runs 12 residues. Trimming left V 5 bases short and J 2 bases short, with 6 bases between. The V gene's germline CDR1 is SEHNR and CDR2 FQNEAQ (reference sequence). CDR3 DNA sequence: TGTGCCAGCAGCCGCGGGCAAGAGACCCAGTACTTC. Its translation is CASSRGQETQYF.

V and J are TRBV19 and TRBJ2-7, with D uncertain. V was cut by 2 bases and J by 5 bases, with 10 bases left in between. CDR1 is LNHDA, CDR2 SQIVND, per germline (reference sequence). The CDR3 covers 13 residues. CDR3 nucleotides: TGTGCCAGTAGTATAACCCGACTCGACGAGCAGTACTTC. This encodes CASSITRLDEQYF.